The clone carrying this T cell receptor (beta chain) was seen a few times. Its antigen is currently unknown. TCRdb reanalysed the 5' RACE reads using MiXCR and keeps one entry per CDR3 protein. This sample has hundreds of thousands of distinct CDR3 sequences, with under 9% found just once. The entry originates in a study of identical twins. Per germline, CDR1 SGHRS and CDR2 YFSETQ. CDR3 length: 17 amino acids. Trimming took 4 bases from V and 8 from J; bases not matched to a gene: 18. Broader study findings: Models underestimated how often monozygotic twins shared out-of-frame TCR alpha.

The data were also submitted as part of a second study, on yellow fever vaccine responses in identical twins.

The sequence came from a woman aged 18-29 years in good health. Sequenced: PBMCs. The chain has TRBV5-1 and TRBJ1-2; 9 positions match TRBD1. The CDR3 sequence is CASSAGTGFGWSQGYTF. DNA for the CDR3: TGCGCCAGCAGCGCCGGGACAGGGTTTGGATGGTCTCAAGGCTACACCTTC.